These 32 T cell receptor beta chains share one sample of origin, sequenced in a study of T cell responses to AZD1222 COVID-19 vaccine. The repertoire was sequenced with immunoSEQ multiplex PCR; TCRdb's copy has only in-frame clones and lacks some. Of roughly 15,000 clones in the sample, about 80% were seen once. The sample consisted of peripheral blood, taken 28 days after the second AZD1222 dose. These TCRs come from an adult who received the AZD1222 COVID-19 vaccine.

V usage is TRBV25-1 and J usage is TRBJ2-1; D is unclear. This CDR3 has 17 residues. The V end lost 2 bases, the J end lost 0 bases, and 14 bases lay between the germline ends. Germline CDR1 is MGHDK and CDR2 is SYGVNS. The CDR3 DNA reads TGTGCCAGCAGTGAAGGTAGGACCTCGAGCTCCTACAATGAGCAGTTCTTC. Residues: CASSEGRTSSSYNEQFF.

V is TRBV19 and J is TRBJ2-2; either TRBD1 or TRBD2 may supply D (5 bases each). The CDR3 sequence is 15 residues long. V lost 8 bases to trimming and J lost 7 bases, with 20 bases between them. Looked up from germline, CDR1 is LNHDA and CDR2 is SQIVND (reference sequence). CDR3 amino acids: CASQNRGRSFGELFF. Here the CDR3 DNA reads TGTGCCAGTCAAAATCGGGGCAGGTCGTTCGGGGAGCTGTTTTTT.

The J gene is TRBJ1-2, the V gene TRBV6-2 or TRBV6-3; a possible D gene is TRBD1 (6 bases). CDR1 and CDR2 from the germline V gene are MNHEY and SVGEGT. V shed 6 bases and J shed 6 bases, with 14 bases lying between them. CDR3 length: 13 amino acids. In nucleotides, the CDR3 is TGTGCCAGCAGCCGGGGGGGCGGCGATGGCTACACCTTC. Residues: CASSRGGGDGYTF.

CDR3 amino acids: CASSPGGANVLTF. Here the CDR3 DNA reads TGTGCCAGTAGTCCCGGGGGGGCCAACGTCCTGACTTTC. V and J are TRBV19 and TRBJ2-6; D remains unclear. Trimming removed 5 bases from V and 4 bases from J, with 6 bases in between. CDR1 is LNHDA and CDR2 is SQIVND in the germline V gene (reference sequence). The CDR3 is 13 amino acids.

This chain connects TRBV27 to TRBJ1-3; D gene ambiguous. From germline, CDR1 is MNHEY and CDR2 SMNVEV (reference sequence). V was shortened by 2 bases and J by 0 bases, with 11 bases between the two germline ends. The CDR3 covers 16 residues. This CDR3 reads CASSLSPADSGNTIYF. In DNA form, the CDR3 reads TGTGCCAGCAGTTTAAGTCCGGCTGACTCTGGAAACACCATATATTTT.

V and J are TRBV30 and TRBJ1-6; 7 positions match TRBD1. J was trimmed by 7 bases and V by 5 bases; bases with no gene match: 20. Per the germline V gene, CDR1 is GTSNPN and CDR2 is SVGIG (reference sequence). The CDR3 is 18 amino acids. CDR3 in amino acids: CAWEPGQLNERGNSPLHF. DNA for the CDR3: TGTGCCTGGGAACCGGGACAGCTAAATGAACGAGGCAATTCACCCCTCCACTTT.

V gene TRBV6-1 combines with J gene TRBJ1-4; no reliable D call. The CDR3 has 14 residues. V lost 0 bases and J lost 7, with 9 bases in between. The V gene's germline CDR1 is MNHNS and CDR2 SASEGT. The CDR3 region is CASSEAGFAEKLFF. DNA for the CDR3: TGTGCCAGCAGTGAAGCAGGGTTCGCTGAAAAACTGTTTTTT.

The genes are TRBV5-1 and TRBJ2-1; 8 nucleotides align to TRBD1. CDR1 is SGHRS and CDR2 is YFSETQ in the germline V gene. CDR3 length: 15 residues. The trim removed 4 bases at V and 4 bases at J, leaving 7 bases unmatched. This CDR3 reads CASSPQGGGYNEQFF. In DNA, the CDR3 is TGCGCCAGCAGCCCACAGGGGGGAGGTTACAATGAGCAGTTCTTC.

The rearrangement joins TRBV27 to TRBJ2-5; no definite D call. V was pared by 0 bases and J by 3 bases, with 5 bases between. Germline loops: CDR1 MNHEY, CDR2 SMNVEV (reference sequence). The CDR3 has 13 residues. The CDR3 bases are TGTGCCAGCAGTTTATCCCTAGAAGAGACCCAGTACTTC. Its protein is CASSLSLEETQYF.

The J gene is TRBJ2-4, the V gene TRBV2, with D perhaps matching TRBD1 or TRBD2 (6 bases each). V gave up 8 bases and J gave up 6 bases, with 14 bases separating them. The CDR3 has 13 residues. Germline CDR1 reads SNHLY; CDR2 reads FYNNEI. CDR3 loop: CASLGAGTNIQYF. The CDR3 DNA sequence: TGTGCCAGCCTGGGGGCGGGGACAAACATTCAGTACTTC.

This chain connects TRBV7-9 to TRBJ1-1; a weak D match, TRBD1 (6 bases). Germline CDR1 SEHNR, CDR2 FQNEAQ (reference sequence). With 1 base removed from V and 6 bases from J, the gap between germline ends came to 15 bases. The CDR3 spans 15 residues. CDR3 sequence: CASSLDQGAGAEAFF. CDR3 in DNA: TGTGCCAGCAGCTTAGACCAGGGTGCAGGGGCTGAAGCTTTCTTT.

V usage is TRBV7-9 and J usage is TRBJ1-6; D is uncertain. Germline values: CDR1 SEHNR, CDR2 FQNEAQ (reference sequence). CDR3 length: 16 amino acids. Trimming shortened V by 3 bases and J by 0 bases, and 9 bases separated the two germline ends. CDR3 in amino acids: CASSLRESSYNSPLHF. The CDR3 DNA follows: TGTGCCAGCAGCTTGCGCGAGAGCTCCTATAATTCACCCCTCCACTTT.

This chain joins TRBV5-6 and TRBJ1-4; unclear D gene. The V and J ends lost 2 bases and 3 bases respectively, with 5 bases between them. The CDR3 loop spans 13 amino acids. Germline CDR1 and CDR2: SGHDT and YYEEEE. CDR3 nucleotide sequence: TGTGCCAGCAGCTTTCAAGCTAATGAAAAACTGTTTTTT. It encodes CASSFQANEKLFF.

The rearrangement joins TRBV2 to TRBJ2-7; weak D call: TRBD1 (5 bases). The CDR3 consists of 11 residues. The V gene's germline CDR1 is SNHLY and CDR2 FYNNEI. Trimming left V 8 bases short and J 10 bases short, with 15 bases between. The CDR3 nucleotides are TGTGCCAGCGGCCAGGGTATCGATCAGTACTTC. It encodes CASGQGIDQYF.

This clone was counted between two and nine times. V is TRBV15 and J is TRBJ1-2, with a weak D call TRBD1 (5 bases). Germline loops: CDR1 LNHNV, CDR2 YYDKDF (reference sequence). V shed 4 bases and J shed 8 bases, with 17 bases lying between them. This CDR3 comprises 14 residues. Here the CDR3 reads CATSTRTTGAGYTF. In DNA form, the CDR3 reads TGTGCCACCAGCACGAGGACAACAGGAGCGGGCTACACCTTC.

The V call is TRBV28, the J call TRBJ2-7; 8 positions agree with TRBD1. V trimming: 7 bases; J trimming: 4 bases; junction bases outside the gene matches: 6. This CDR3 is 13 amino acids long. Germline values: CDR1 MDHEN, CDR2 SYDVKM. Here the CDR3 DNA reads TGTGCCAGCACCATCACAGGGGGTTACGAGCAGTACTTC. This translates into CASTITGGYEQYF.

V and J are TRBV11-3 and TRBJ2-1; 10 nucleotides line up with TRBD2. CDR1 and CDR2 (germline): SGHNT, YENEEA. The trim removed 1 base at V and 0 bases at J, leaving 12 bases unmatched. This CDR3 has 20 residues. CDR3: CASSLVIVAGGGSSYNEQFF. For the CDR3, the DNA is TGTGCCAGCAGCTTAGTTATAGTAGCGGGGGGCGGGAGCTCCTACAATGAGCAGTTCTTC.

The chain links TRBV7-3 to TRBJ2-2; 15 bases agree with TRBD2. This CDR3 has 16 residues. Trimming took 5 bases from V and 7 from J; bases not matched to a gene: 5. Germline lookup yields CDR1 SGHTA and CDR2 FQGTGA. CDR3 nucleotide sequence: TGTGCCAGCAGCCCCGGACTAGCGGGGGGGCACGGGGAGCTGTTTTTT. Its protein product is CASSPGLAGGHGELFF.

The CDR3 DNA is TGTGCCACCGATAGGGGCCGCAGCTCCTATAATTCACCCCTCCACTTT. It yields the protein CATDRGRSSYNSPLHF. The rearrangement uses TRBV28 and TRBJ1-6; D may be TRBD1 (5 bases). The V end was cut by 10 bases, the J end by 0 bases, with 16 bases between. CDR1 is MDHEN and CDR2 is SYDVKM in the germline V gene. The CDR3 length is 16 residues.

The chain recombines TRBV4-3 with TRBJ1-2, with D unresolved. The CDR3 is 16 amino acids. Trimming cost V 0 bases and J 3 bases, with 14 bases left between them. Germline CDR1 is LGHNA and CDR2 is YSLEER. The CDR3 loop is CASSQDVAPVDYGYTF. DNA of the CDR3: TGCGCCAGCAGCCAAGATGTGGCCCCTGTGGACTATGGCTACACCTTC.

The rearrangement uses TRBV5-1 and TRBJ2-1; TRBD1 or TRBD2 may be the D gene (5 bases each). CDR1 SGHRS and CDR2 YFSETQ come from the germline V gene. Trimming took 0 bases from V and 3 from J, leaving 7 bases between them. The CDR3 has 14 amino acids. The CDR3 region is CASSLGGSYNEQFF. The CDR3 region has the DNA TGCGCCAGCAGCTTGGGGGGGAGCTACAATGAGCAGTTCTTC.

The chain employs TRBV7-2 and TRBJ2-5; 9 positions match TRBD2. The germline CDR1 and CDR2 sequences are SGHTA and FQGNSA. The CDR3 length is 15 residues. Trimming took 4 bases from V and 5 from J; bases not matched to a gene: 8. The CDR3 loop reads CASSWAGGPRETQYF. CDR3 sequence (DNA): TGTGCCAGCAGCTGGGCGGGGGGGCCGCGCGAGACCCAGTACTTC.

The CDR3 DNA reads TGTGCCAGCAGCTTAGTGTCAGCCCAAGAGACCCAGTACTTC. It translates to CASSLVSAQETQYF. The chain carries TRBV13 and TRBJ2-5; D unclear. The V and J ends lost 1 base and 1 base respectively, with 7 bases between them. Germline-derived CDR1 and CDR2 are PRHDT and FYEKMQ (reference sequence). The CDR3 sequence is 14 residues long.

This chain joins TRBV13 and TRBJ2-7, with a tentative D call TRBD1 (6 bases). This CDR3 is built from 12 residues. Germline V gives CDR1 PRHDT, CDR2 FYEKMQ (reference sequence). Trimming removed 3 bases from V and 3 bases from J, with 6 bases in between. The CDR3 nucleotides are TGTGCCAGCAGCTTGACAGGCTACGAGCAGTACTTC. This codes for CASSLTGYEQYF.

The rearrangement uses TRBV11-3 and TRBJ2-2, with 10 nucleotides matching TRBD1. The CDR3 sequence is 13 residues long. J was trimmed by 6 bases and V by 6 bases; bases with no gene match: 1. The V gene's germline CDR1 is SGHNT and CDR2 YENEEA. The CDR3 nucleotides are TGTGCCAGCAGGGACAGGGGGTCCGGGGAGCTGTTTTTT. Translation: CASRDRGSGELFF.

This rearrangement joins TRBV3-1 (or the pseudogene TRBV3-2) to TRBJ2-3, with D unresolved. CDR1 and CDR2 from the germline V gene are LGHDT and YNNKEL (reference sequence). The germline V and J ends were trimmed by 1 base and 9 bases, with 11 bases remaining between them. This CDR3 is built from 13 residues. CDR3 sequence: CASSQVRNRTQYF. The CDR3 nucleotides read TGTGCCAGCAGCCAAGTCAGGAATAGAACGCAGTATTTT.

This clone showed up just a few times. This sequence joins TRBV19 and TRBJ1-2, with D maybe TRBD1 (5 bases). V was pared by 6 bases and J by 8 bases, with 19 bases between. The CDR3 is 14 amino acids. CDR1 is LNHDA and CDR2 is SQIVND in the germline V gene (reference sequence). CDR3 loop: CASSPLEGSRGYTF. The CDR3 coding sequence is TGTGCCAGTAGCCCCCTGGAGGGGTCTAGAGGCTACACCTTC.

The chain recombines TRBV2 with TRBJ2-3, with a possible D match to TRBD2 (5 bases). Trimming shortened V by 2 bases and J by 10 bases, and 10 bases separated the two germline ends. The CDR3 is made up of 12 amino acids. Germline V lookup: CDR1 SNHLY, CDR2 FYNNEI. The CDR3 bases are TGTGCCAGCAGTGAATCGGGGAGATCGCAGTATTTT. This codes for CASSESGRSQYF.

V is TRBV5-6 and J is TRBJ2-1; D is undetermined. The germline CDR1 and CDR2 sequences are SGHDT and YYEEEE. The CDR3 is made up of 13 amino acids. The V end lost 4 bases, the J end lost 7 bases, and 12 bases lay between the germline ends. This chain's CDR3 is CASSPESTNEQFF. CDR3 nucleotide sequence: TGTGCCAGCAGCCCAGAATCAACAAATGAGCAGTTCTTC.

The chain employs TRBV6-6 and TRBJ1-2; 7 bases line up with TRBD1. The germline CDR1 and CDR2 sequences are MNHNY and SVGAGI (reference sequence). Trimming at V came to 4 bases and at J to 3 bases, leaving 11 bases not matched to a gene. The CDR3 totals 16 residues. This chain's CDR3 is CASSSPPGGSDYGYTF. In nucleotides, the CDR3 is TGTGCCAGCAGTTCCCCTCCAGGGGGGAGCGACTATGGCTACACCTTC.

This clone was seen just once. V gene TRBV7-8 combines with J gene TRBJ2-7; D possibly uses TRBD1 or TRBD2 (5 bases each). Per the germline V gene, CDR1 is SGHVS and CDR2 is FQNEAQ. V lost 2 bases and J lost 3, with 20 bases in between. This CDR3 has 17 amino acids. The chain's CDR3 is CASSLRVEGRWGYEQYF. In nucleotides, the CDR3 is TGTGCCAGCAGCTTAAGGGTTGAGGGGCGGTGGGGCTACGAGCAGTACTTC. Full variable domain (rest looked up from reference TRBV7-8 and TRBJ2-7): GAGVSQSPRYKVAKRGQDVALRCDPISGHVSLFWYQQALGQGPEFLTYFQNEAQLDKSGLPSDRFFAERPEGSVSTLKIQRTQQEDSAVYLCASSLRVEGRWGYEQYFGPGTRLTVT.

This sequence joins TRBV21-1 and TRBJ1-4; TRBD1 is the table's D call, not checked against the DNA. TRBV21-1 is designated a pseudogene. This CDR3 has 12 residues. The CDR3 loop is CARGQPNEKLFF. CDR3 bases: TGTGCCAGAGGACAGCCTAATGAAAAACTGTTTTTT.